The T cell receptor beta chain under discussion was sequenced for a study of blood T cell repertoires in COVID-19. Whole-study context: There were acute and convalescent COVID-19 samples, and they came from the United States, Italy and Spain.

Germline assignment: CDR1 ENHRY and CDR2 SYGVKD. The CDR3 runs 14 residues. V gave up 6 bases and J gave up 6 bases; unmatched junction bases: 7. Assay: immunoSEQ multiplex PCR; the TCRdb copy retains only in-frame clones and omits some. The table shows fewer than 150,000 clones, with about four fifths occurring only once. Material for sequencing was peripheral blood. This rearrangement joins TRBV10-3 to TRBJ2-1; 8 bases map to TRBD1. The receptor was derived from a man older than 75 with acute or convalescent COVID-19. CDR3 coding DNA: TGTGCCATCAGGGGGCAGGGGGCTAGCAATGAGCAGTTCTTC. The encoded protein is CAIRGQGASNEQFF.